The rows below give T cell receptor beta chains drawn from one sample of a study of CD8+CD57+ T cells in acquired aplastic anemia. TCRdb reanalysed the reads using MiXCR and keeps one entry per CDR3 protein. The table includes under 200,000 distinct CDR3 sequences, roughly 47% detected once. The material sequenced was sorted CD4+, CD8+, or CD8+CD57+ T cells (not recorded which) from PBMCs. These receptors came from a human donor in good health. Each CDR3 is given without its conserved first and last residue. Where a row states a size, it is once, few, many or the class of an expanded clone; other rows omit it.

clone size	J gene	CDR3 length	V gene	CDR3 protein
NA	TRBJ2-2	13	TRBV24-1	ATSDPARTTGELF
NA	TRBJ2-3	14	TRBV19	ASSRLTSGGTDTQY
NA	TRBJ2-5	13	TRBV20-1	SADKPSGAPGTQY
NA	TRBJ2-2	12	TRBV11-3	ASSFRGSSGELF
many	TRBJ2-2	15	TRBV9	ASSVGWGSPNTGELF
NA	TRBJ2-2	12	TRBV6-1	ASVGTTGSGELF
few	TRBJ2-7	13	TRBV7-8	ASSILADPSYEQY
NA	TRBJ1-5	13	TRBV9	ASSEGHLGDQPQH
NA	TRBJ1-1	9	TRBV5-1	ASSQDREAF
NA	TRBJ2-2	14	TRBV10-1	ASSETLAANTGELF
NA	TRBJ1-2	10	TRBV7-2	ASSPDLWGYT
many	TRBJ2-1	12	TRBV2	ASSDWGGYNEQF
many	TRBJ2-7	11	TRBV24-1	ATSDSDRAEQY
many	TRBJ2-1	12	TRBV12-3/TRBV12-4	ASRRLAGTNEQF
many	TRBJ1-4	12	TRBV5-1	ASSLEGVSEKLF
many	TRBJ1-2	11	TRBV20-1	SARDTPNYGYT
many	TRBJ2-7	12	TRBV5-1	ASSFSASSYEQY
few	TRBJ1-6	12	TRBV15	ATSGRGLGSPLH
NA	TRBJ2-7	12	TRBV7-8	ASSLESSWVEQY
many	TRBJ2-1	12	TRBV9	ASSVGLDSHEQF
many	TRBJ2-2	13	TRBV20-1	SARQDRGITGELF
many	TRBJ2-3	14	TRBV7-9	AGSISGTGRTDTQY
NA	TRBJ1-1	11	TRBV2	ASSEEQNTEAF
NA	TRBJ1-2	14	TRBV6-5	ASSYNLIGTGGGYT
NA	TRBJ1-3	12	TRBV4-3	ASSQDSNGNTIY
many	TRBJ2-1	14	TRBV24-1	ATSDSGPRELNEQF
NA	TRBJ1-1	10	TRBV29-1	SVNPGGTQAF
many	TRBJ2-7	10	TRBV2	ASNRDSYEQY
NA	TRBJ2-1	9	TRBV5-1	ASSRRNEQF
many	TRBJ2-5	11	TRBV19	ASSMARAETQY
few	TRBJ2-7	11	TRBV11-2	ASSLGAAAEQY
many	TRBJ1-4	13	TRBV5-4	ASSEAGATNEKLF
NA	TRBJ2-5	10	TRBV20-1	SAPDSWETQY
few	TRBJ1-4	16	TRBV5-1	ASSLGGGGPAANEKLF
few	TRBJ2-2	14	TRBV24-1	ATSDRLSTNTGELF
once	TRBJ1-3	14	TRBV6-1	ASSEKRGTPGNTIY
NA	TRBJ1-4	14	TRBV25-1	ASSEFQGGTNEKLF
NA	TRBJ1-1	14	TRBV12-3/TRBV12-4	ASRWGQSRGNTEAF
many	TRBJ2-7	14	TRBV9	ASSVALAGGFYEQY
medium-sized	TRBJ2-1	13	TRBV24-1	ATSGLVGGGTEEF
many	TRBJ1-1	11	TRBV25-1	ASRAAVNTEAF
once	TRBJ2-7	9	TRBV5-4	ASSSGQEQY
once	TRBJ2-7	10	TRBV2	ASSEQGLQQY
few	TRBJ2-5	12	TRBV2	ASRARGGVETQY